The text below deals with one TCR beta chain. Antigen specificity is unknown. The data were obtained in a study of OX40 agonist ivuxolimab in advanced cancers. The study, taken as a whole, reports: In the 0.1-3.0 mg/kg groups, partial responders showed among the lowest expansion.

The data were produced by immunoSEQ multiplex PCR, yet TCRdb's version contains in-frame clones alone and is incomplete. Of approximately 12,000 clones in the sample, over 60% were seen once. This material consisted of CD4+ or CD8+ T cells sorted from blood, taken in a trial of the OX40 agonist ivuxolimab. This receptor was identified in an adult with an advanced solid tumor such as melanoma, head and neck, liver or kidney cancer.

The CDR3 coding sequence is TGTGCCAGCAGCTTAATGTCCAGGGATACGCAGTATTTT. It encodes CASSLMSRDTQYF. The gene calls are TRBV7-3 and TRBJ2-3; D uncertain. Germline-derived CDR1 and CDR2 are SGHTA and FQGTGA. V was trimmed by 1 base and J by 6 bases, leaving 8 bases between them. CDR3 length equals 13 residues.